The entry below gives a single TCR beta chain sequence along with its context. This specimen comes from a study of blood T cell repertoires in COVID-19. Study context: From T cells, B-cell-depleted T cells, or PBMCs came the material, which was cDNA or gDNA.

TCRdb keeps only in-frame clones here, not all; method: immunoSEQ multiplex PCR. The sample yields a few hundred thousand clones, approximately 83% seen once. Sequenced material: peripheral blood. The TCR was taken from a woman between 50 and 59 years old with acute or convalescent COVID-19.

The CDR3 DNA is TGTGCCAGCAGCATCGGGAAGCAAGAGACCCAGTACTTC. This codes for CASSIGKQETQYF. The chain employs TRBV7-9 and TRBJ2-5, with a weak D call TRBD2 (5 bases). The V gene's germline CDR1 is SEHNR and CDR2 FQNEAQ (reference sequence). This CDR3 is 13 amino acids long. Trimming pared 5 bases from V and 2 bases from J, leaving 9 bases between.